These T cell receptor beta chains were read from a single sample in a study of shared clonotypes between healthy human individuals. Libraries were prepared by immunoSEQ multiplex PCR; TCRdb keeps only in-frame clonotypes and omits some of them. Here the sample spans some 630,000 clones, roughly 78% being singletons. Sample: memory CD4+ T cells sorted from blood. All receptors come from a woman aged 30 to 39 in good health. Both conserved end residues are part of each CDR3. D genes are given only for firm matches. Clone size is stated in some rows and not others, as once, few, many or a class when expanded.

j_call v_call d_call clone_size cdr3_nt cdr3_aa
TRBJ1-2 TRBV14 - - TGTGCCAGCAGACCTGACACTTCCTGGGGTGGCTACACCTTC CASRPDTSWGGYTF
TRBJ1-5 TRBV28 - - TGTGCCAGCAGTTCAGCCCCGTTGGGTCATCAGCCCCAGCATTTT CASSSAPLGHQPQHF
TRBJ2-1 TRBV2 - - TGTGCCACCCTGCCTTCGTCCTACAATGAGCAGTTCTTC CATLPSSYNEQFF
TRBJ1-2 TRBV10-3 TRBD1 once TGTGCCATCAGTCCAGGACAGGGGTTCCGTGACTATGGCTACACCTTC CAISPGQGFRDYGYTF
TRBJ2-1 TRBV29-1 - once TGCAGCGTGCGCGGACACCAGCGGGATGAGCAGTTCTTC CSVRGHQRDEQFF
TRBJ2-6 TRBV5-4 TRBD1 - TGTGCCAGCAGCCAAGCAGGGGGCGGTATAAGCGTCCTGACTTTC CASSQAGGGISVLTF
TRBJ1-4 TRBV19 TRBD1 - TGTGCCAGTAGTACCCACAGGGGAGGTAATGAAAAACTGTTTTTT CASSTHRGGNEKLFF
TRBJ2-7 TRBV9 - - TGTGCCAGCAGCGCGTCCGGGACACTAGGACGAATCCTCTTC CASSASGTLGRILF
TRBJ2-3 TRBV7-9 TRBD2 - TGTGCCAGCAGAGAACGGACTAGCGGTTGGTATTTT CASRERTSGWYF
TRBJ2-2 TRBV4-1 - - TGCGCCAGCAGCCATTCTAGGAGCCCGAACACCGGGGAGCTGTTTTTT CASSHSRSPNTGELFF
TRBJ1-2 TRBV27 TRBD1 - TGTGCCAGCAGTTTGTCAGGGACAGAAACTAACTATGGCTACACCTTC CASSLSGTETNYGYTF
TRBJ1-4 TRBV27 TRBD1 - TGTGCCAGCAGTTCCTTTATGCGATCGACAGGGTCGGATGAAAAACTGTTTTTT CASSSFMRSTGSDEKLFF
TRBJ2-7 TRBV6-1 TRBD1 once TGTGCCAGCAGTGAAGCTGGACAGGACGAGCAGTACTTC CASSEAGQDEQYF
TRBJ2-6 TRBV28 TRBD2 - TGTGCCAGCAGTTCCCCGGGGGGGGAACATGGGGCCAACGTCCTGACTTTC CASSSPGGEHGANVLTF
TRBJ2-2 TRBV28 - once TGTGCCAGCACCCCGGGTGGTACCGGAACCGGGGAGCTGTTTTTT CASTPGGTGTGELFF
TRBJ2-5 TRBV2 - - TGTGCCAGCAGTGTTGGAGAGACCCAGTACTTC CASSVGETQYF
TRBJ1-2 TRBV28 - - TGTGCCAGCAGTTTAGGACAGCAGTATGGCTACACCTTC CASSLGQQYGYTF
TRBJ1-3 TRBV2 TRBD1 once TGTGCCAGCTCGGGACAGGGAGTTTTCTCTGGAAACACCATATATTTT CASSGQGVFSGNTIYF
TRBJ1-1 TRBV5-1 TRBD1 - TGCGCCAGCAGCTTGTCCCGGGACAGGGCCACTGAAGCTTTCTTT CASSLSRDRATEAFF
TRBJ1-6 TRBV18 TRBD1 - TGTGCCAGCTCACCCGACAGGGGGTGGTCACCCCTCCACTTT CASSPDRGWSPLHF
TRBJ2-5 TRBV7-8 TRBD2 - TGTGCCAGCAGCTTCTTGACTAGCGGGAGTGGGCAAGAGACCCAGTACTTC CASSFLTSGSGQETQYF
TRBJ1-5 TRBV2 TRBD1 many TGTGCCAGCAGGGAGGGGGCGCAACGGCCCCAGCATTTT CASREGAQRPQHF
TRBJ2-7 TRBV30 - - TGTGCCTGGAGGGGCGCTGTGAGCTCCTACGAGCAGTACTTC CAWRGAVSSYEQYF
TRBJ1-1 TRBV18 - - TGTGCCAGCTCACCGGAGGCAGTCTCTGAAGCTTTCTTT CASSPEAVSEAFF
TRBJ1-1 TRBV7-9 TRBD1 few TGTGCCAGCAGCTCCCGGACAGGGGAACAGGGCACTGAAGCTTTCTTT CASSSRTGEQGTEAFF
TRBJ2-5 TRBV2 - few TGTGCCAGCAGTGAAACGTCAGAGACCCAGTACTTC CASSETSETQYF
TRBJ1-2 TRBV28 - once TGTGCCAGCAGTAACATCCCGCCTAACTATGGCTACACCTTC CASSNIPPNYGYTF
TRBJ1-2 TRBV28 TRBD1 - TGTGCCAGCAGCCTGATCGGGACAGGGGAGGATGGCTACACCTTC CASSLIGTGEDGYTF
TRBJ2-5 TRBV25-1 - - TGTGCCGCAACGGGGCGCCAAGAGACCCAGTACTTC CAATGRQETQYF